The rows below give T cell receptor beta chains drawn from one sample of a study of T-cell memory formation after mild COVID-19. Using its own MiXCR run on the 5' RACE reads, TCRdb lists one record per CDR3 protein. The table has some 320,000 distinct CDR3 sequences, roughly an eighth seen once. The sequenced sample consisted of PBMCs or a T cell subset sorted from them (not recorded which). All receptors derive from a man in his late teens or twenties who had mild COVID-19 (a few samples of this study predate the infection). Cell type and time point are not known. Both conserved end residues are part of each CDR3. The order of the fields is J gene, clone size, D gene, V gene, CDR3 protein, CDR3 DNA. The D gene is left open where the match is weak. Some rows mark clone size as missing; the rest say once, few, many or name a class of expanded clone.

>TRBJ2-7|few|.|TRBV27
CASSWAQDRDEQYF
TGTGCCAGCAGTTGGGCCCAGGATAGGGACGAGCAGTACTTC
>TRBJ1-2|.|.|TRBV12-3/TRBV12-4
CASSFQGYGYTF
TGTGCCAGCAGTTTTCAGGGCTATGGCTACACCTTC
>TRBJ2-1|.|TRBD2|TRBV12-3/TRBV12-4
CASSLAGGENNEQFF
TGTGCCAGCAGTTTGGCGGGGGGGGAGAACAATGAGCAGTTCTTC
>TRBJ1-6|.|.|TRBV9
CASSVGGRSYNSPLHF
TGTGCCAGCAGCGTGGGGGGTAGATCTTATAATTCACCCCTCCACTTT
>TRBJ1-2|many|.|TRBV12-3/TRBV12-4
CASSPGTTYGYTF
TGTGCCAGCAGTCCCGGGACAACCTATGGCTACACCTTC
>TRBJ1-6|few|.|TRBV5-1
CASSLVDGLHSPLHF
TGCGCCAGCAGCTTGGTTGATGGGCTCCATTCACCCCTCCACTTT
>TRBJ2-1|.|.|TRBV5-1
CASSLVLARVDEQFF
TGCGCCAGCAGCTTGGTTCTAGCGAGGGTCGATGAGCAGTTCTTC
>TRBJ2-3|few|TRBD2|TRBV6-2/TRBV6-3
CASSYPTQRLAGSTDTQYF
TGTGCCAGCAGTTACCCCACCCAGAGACTAGCGGGGAGCACAGATACGCAGTATTTT
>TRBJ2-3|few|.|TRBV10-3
CAIRSGGQVTDTQYF
TGTGCCATCCGTTCGGGGGGCCAGGTCACAGATACGCAGTATTTT
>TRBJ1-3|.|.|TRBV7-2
CASSFPGSNTIYF
TGTGCCAGCAGCTTCCCCGGGTCGAACACCATATATTTT